One and the same sample provided the 30 T cell receptor beta chains below, sequenced in a study of OX40 agonist ivuxolimab in advanced cancers. The protocol was immunoSEQ multiplex PCR, while the TCRdb copy is restricted to in-frame clones and leaves out a portion. Among under 55,000 clones, 85% to 90% were seen once, and the ten largest hold approximately 7%. The specimen was CD4+ or CD8+ T cells sorted from blood, collected in a trial of the OX40 agonist ivuxolimab. The receptors originated from an adult with an advanced solid tumor such as melanoma, head and neck, liver or kidney cancer.

This clone has just one count. This CDR3 reads CASRLPGRHNSPLHF. In DNA form, the CDR3 reads TGTGCCAGCAGGCTGCCGGGACGGCATAATTCACCCCTCCACTTT. The J gene is TRBJ1-6, the V gene TRBV11-2, with D perhaps TRBD1 (5 bases). The CDR3 loop spans 15 amino acids. V dropped 6 bases and J dropped 5 bases, with 14 bases sitting between them. CDR1 is SGHAT and CDR2 is FQNNGV in the germline V gene.

The rearrangement joins TRBV7-9 to TRBJ2-5; D gene ambiguous. The CDR3 length is 10 residues. CDR1 is SEHNR, CDR2 FQNEAQ, per germline (reference sequence). Trimming left V 8 bases short and J 3 bases short, with 4 bases between. The CDR3 DNA sequence: TGTGCCAGCTGTGAAGAGACCCAGTACTTC. Amino acid sequence: CASCEETQYF.

CDR3: CASSSWGGGGQPQHF. The CDR3 coding sequence is TGTGCCAGCAGCTCGTGGGGAGGGGGAGGTCAGCCCCAGCATTTT. V and J are TRBV11-2 and TRBJ1-5; a weak D match, TRBD1 (6 bases). The ends were cut back, 4 bases at V and 6 bases at J, with 16 bases in the middle. CDR1 and CDR2 (germline): SGHAT, FQNNGV. This CDR3 spans 15 amino acids.

V and J are TRBV9 and TRBJ2-2; tentative D call: TRBD1 (5 bases). Trimming cost V 1 base and J 3 bases, with 10 bases left between them. This CDR3 spans 15 amino acids. Germline V lookup: CDR1 SGDLS, CDR2 YYNGEE. The CDR3 coding sequence is TGTGCCAGCAGCGTAAGGGGATTTGACACCGGGGAGCTGTTTTTT. Translated, it gives CASSVRGFDTGELFF.

This rearrangement joins TRBV7-2 to TRBJ1-2, with D maybe TRBD1 (5 bases). This CDR3 is 16 amino acids long. CDR1 and CDR2 from the germline V gene are SGHTA and FQGNSA. Trimming removed 0 bases at V and 0 bases at J, with 11 bases between. The CDR3 region is CASSLASRQPNYGYTF. Here the CDR3 DNA reads TGTGCCAGCAGCTTAGCCAGCCGACAGCCTAACTATGGCTACACCTTC. The variable domain in full, with the rest retrieved from reference TRBV7-2 and TRBJ1-2, is GAGVSQSPSNKVTEKGKDVELRCDPISGHTALYWYRQSLGQGLEFLIYFQGNSAPDKSGLPSDRFSAERTGGSVSTLTIQRTQQEDSAVYLCASSLASRQPNYGYTFGSGTRLTVV.

For the CDR3, the DNA is TGTGCCACCAGCAGAGGACAGGGAAGCTCACCCCTCCACTTT. Translation gives CATSRGQGSSPLHF. This chain joins TRBV15 and TRBJ1-6, with TRBD1 matching 7 bases. Germline V gives CDR1 LNHNV, CDR2 YYDKDF (reference sequence). J gave up 10 bases and V 1 base, and 4 bases lay outside the gene matches. CDR3 size: 14 residues.

The chain combines TRBV7-9 with TRBJ1-1; D not resolved. The ends were cut back, 5 bases at V and 5 bases at J, with 12 bases in the middle. CDR1 and CDR2 from the germline V gene are SEHNR and FQNEAQ (reference sequence). The CDR3 is 13 residues long. The DNA of the CDR3 is TGTGCCAGCAGCCCCCGTCGAGGTACTGAAGCTTTCTTT. Translating gives CASSPRRGTEAFF.

The gene calls are TRBV28 and TRBJ2-7; 9 positions match TRBD2. The germline V gene has CDR1 MDHEN and CDR2 SYDVKM. V shed 2 bases, J shed 7 bases, and the junction held 12 bases outside the gene matches. CDR3 length equals 16 residues. CDR3 bases: TGTGCCAGCAGTTTACAATCAGCGGGGGGCCCTTGGGAGCAGTACTTC. Translating gives CASSLQSAGGPWEQYF.

This clone was recorded a few times. The J gene is TRBJ1-5, the V gene TRBV5-4; TRBD1 matches 7 bases. Germline V CDR1 and CDR2: SGHNT, YYREEE (reference sequence). There are 15 residues in the CDR3. V lost 5 bases and J lost 3; bases outside the gene matches: 8. CDR3 region: CASSLRDRHNQPQHF. CDR3 sequence (DNA): TGTGCCAGCAGTCTCCGGGACAGACACAATCAGCCCCAGCATTTT.

The rearrangement joins TRBV30 to TRBJ1-5; D remains ambiguous. Trimming took off 3 bases at V and 2 bases at J, with 8 bases between the two ends. Germline CDR1 is GTSNPN and CDR2 is SVGIG (reference sequence). This CDR3 is built from 13 residues. The CDR3 loop reads CAWSRERNQPQHF. In DNA, the CDR3 is TGTGCCTGGAGCCGGGAGCGCAATCAGCCCCAGCATTTT.

This clone was counted between two and nine times. The V gene is TRBV6-6, the J gene TRBJ1-6; D might be TRBD1 (6 bases). This CDR3 contains 15 residues. In germline, CDR1 is MNHNY, CDR2 SVGAGI (reference sequence). Trimming left V 5 bases short and J 8 bases short, with 16 bases between. In DNA, the CDR3 is TGTGCCAGCAGTCCTAGGGGGAATTCGGATTCACCCCTCCACTTT. Amino acids: CASSPRGNSDSPLHF.

The chain couples TRBV30 to TRBJ2-7; D may be TRBD1 or TRBD2 (6 bases each). This CDR3 comprises 14 residues. V was clipped by 0 bases and J by 6 bases, with 15 bases between them. Germline loops: CDR1 GTSNPN, CDR2 SVGIG (reference sequence). The CDR3 DNA sequence: TGTGCCTGGAGTGTACATACAGGAGGGGGCGAGCAGTACTTC. It translates to CAWSVHTGGGEQYF. The variable domain in full, completed from reference TRBV30 and TRBJ2-7, reads SQTIHQWPATLVQPVGSPLSLECTVEGTSNPNLYWYRQAAGRGLQLLFYSVGIGQISSEVPQNLSASRPQDRQFILSSKKLLLSDSGFYLCAWSVHTGGGEQYFGPGTRLTVT.

The gene calls are TRBV6-5 and TRBJ2-1; 13 positions agree with TRBD2. This CDR3 has 15 residues. V shed 2 bases, J shed 13 bases, and the junction held 8 bases outside the gene matches. Germline lookup yields CDR1 MNHEY and CDR2 SVGAGI. Here the CDR3 DNA reads TGTGCCAGCAGTTACACCAGACTAGCGGGGGGCACTCAGTTCTTC. Its protein product is CASSYTRLAGGTQFF.

The rearrangement uses TRBV7-6 and TRBJ2-5; no firm D call. Germline assignment: CDR1 SGHVS and CDR2 FNYEAQ. The CDR3 runs 13 residues. Trimming cost V 1 base and J 4 bases, with 7 bases left between them. In DNA, the CDR3 is TGTGCCAGCAGCTTAGACCTCTTAGAGACCCAGTACTTC. Encoded protein: CASSLDLLETQYF.

This chain uses TRBV5-6 with TRBJ1-5; TRBD1 aligns across 8 bases. Trimming removed 3 bases from V and 4 bases from J; junction bases left unmatched: 6. Germline values: CDR1 SGHDT, CDR2 YYEEEE. The CDR3 contains 15 residues. The DNA for the CDR3 is TGTGCCAGCAGCTCACGGACAGGGTTTAATCAGCCCCAGCATTTT. Its translation is CASSSRTGFNQPQHF. Filled out from reference TRBV5-6 and TRBJ1-5, the complete variable domain reads DAGVTQSPTHLIKTRGQQVTLRCSPKSGHDTVSWYQQALGQGPQFIFQYYEEEERQRGNFPDRFSGHQFPNYSSELNVNALLLGDSALYLCASSSRTGFNQPQHFGDGTRLSIL.

This chain joins TRBV10-1 and TRBJ2-3, with D possibly being TRBD1 (6 bases). Between the trimmed V and J ends, which lost 6 bases and 5 bases, there was a span of 18 bases. This CDR3 has 15 residues. The germline CDR1 and CDR2 sequences are WNHNN and SYGVQD (reference sequence). The CDR3 spells CASSDQTGSGDTQYF. The DNA of the CDR3 is TGCGCCAGCAGCGATCAAACAGGGAGTGGAGATACGCAGTATTTT.

The J gene is TRBJ2-1, the V gene TRBV21-1; TRBD2, the D gene given by the table, was not confirmed from the DNA. TRBV21-1 is tagged as a pseudogene. The CDR3 is 21 amino acids. CDR3 bases: TGTGCCAGCAGCAGATCCCTGGGAAGGCCAATCAGGGAGGAAACCTACAATGAGCAGTTCTTC. The encoded protein is CASSRSLGRPIREETYNEQFF.

This chain joins TRBV5-8 and TRBJ1-6; D unresolved. Trimming shortened V by 4 bases and J by 10 bases, and 18 bases separated the two germline ends. In germline, CDR1 is SGHTS, CDR2 YDEGEE. The CDR3 contains 15 residues. DNA for the CDR3: TGTGCCAGCAGCCTTGGGTGGGCCAATACCTCACCCCTCCACTTT. Translated: CASSLGWANTSPLHF.

The chain recombines TRBV6-1 with TRBJ2-3; 12 bases match TRBD2. This CDR3 spans 18 amino acids. V shed 4 bases, J shed 7 bases, and the junction held 15 bases outside the gene matches. Germline-derived CDR1 and CDR2 are MNHNS and SASEGT. In DNA form, the CDR3 reads TGTGCCAGCAGTGGACTAGCGGGGGCCCCAGCACATGCAAATACGCAGTATTTT. Amino acids: CASSGLAGAPAHANTQYF.

This sequence joins TRBV10-3 and TRBJ1-1; no firm D call. The CDR3 sequence is 16 residues long. Germline values: CDR1 ENHRY, CDR2 SYGVKD. The V gene lost 3 bases and the J gene lost 0 bases, with 14 bases spanning the gap. As DNA, the CDR3 is TGTGCCATCAGTGATAATAAGGCAGGAATGAACACTGAAGCTTTCTTT. Translating gives CAISDNKAGMNTEAFF.

V is TRBV6-5 and J is TRBJ2-1; 8 nucleotides align to TRBD1. The V and J ends lost 3 bases and 2 bases, in that order; junction bases with no gene match: 3. This CDR3 has 15 residues. The germline CDR1 and CDR2 sequences are MNHEY and SVGAGI. The CDR3 DNA reads TGTGCCAGCAGTTATGTGGGACAGGCCTACAATGAGCAGTTCTTC. Its protein is CASSYVGQAYNEQFF.

The chain combines TRBV5-1 with TRBJ2-7, with TRBD1 identical over 7 bases. This CDR3 contains 14 residues. J lost 6 bases, V lost 0 bases, and 6 bases had no gene match. CDR1 is SGHRS and CDR2 is YFSETQ in the germline V gene. As DNA, the CDR3 is TGCGCCAGCAGCTTGGAAGGGGGCCCCGCCGAGCAGTACTTC. This encodes CASSLEGGPAEQYF.

The chain carries TRBV2 and TRBJ2-2; 9 nucleotides match TRBD1. The CDR3 spans 17 residues. The V and J ends lost 6 bases and 5 bases, in that order; junction bases with no gene match: 13. CDR1 and CDR2 from the germline V gene are SNHLY and FYNNEI. The CDR3 region is CASRPGQGTAWTGELFF. In DNA form, the CDR3 reads TGTGCCAGCAGGCCGGGACAGGGTACGGCCTGGACCGGGGAGCTGTTTTTT. The variable domain in full, with the rest retrieved from reference TRBV2 and TRBJ2-2, is EPEVTQTPSHQVTQMGQEVILRCVPISNHLYFYWYRQILGQKVEFLVSFYNNEISEKSEIFDDQFSVERPDGSNFTLKIRSTKLEDSAMYFCASRPGQGTAWTGELFFGEGSRLTVL.

This clone was recorded once. The gene calls are TRBV30 and TRBJ2-3, with 7 positions matching TRBD2. Germline CDR1 is GTSNPN and CDR2 is SVGIG (reference sequence). After removal of 6 bases from V and 2 bases from J, the junction contained 8 bases not matched to a gene. This CDR3 region has 14 residues. CDR3 sequence reads: CACVPRGVTDTQYF. CDR3 in DNA: TGTGCCTGCGTACCCCGGGGGGTCACAGATACGCAGTATTTT. The whole variable domain, filled in from reference TRBV30 and TRBJ2-3, reads SQTIHQWPATLVQPVGSPLSLECTVEGTSNPNLYWYRQAAGRGLQLLFYSVGIGQISSEVPQNLSASRPQDRQFILSSKKLLLSDSGFYLCACVPRGVTDTQYFGPGTRLTVL.

The V gene is TRBV19, the J gene TRBJ2-3; D not resolved. This CDR3 region has 14 residues. The germline V gene has CDR1 LNHDA and CDR2 SQIVND (reference sequence). The ends were cut back, 4 bases at V and 0 bases at J, with 8 bases in the middle. The CDR3 region is CASSRVSSTDTQYF. For the CDR3, the DNA is TGTGCCAGTAGTAGAGTCAGTAGCACAGATACGCAGTATTTT.

The chain joins TRBV7-9 to TRBJ2-5, with D maybe TRBD2 (7 bases). The CDR3 loop spans 15 amino acids. Trimming took off 2 bases at V and 4 bases at J, with 14 bases between the two ends. Per germline, CDR1 SEHNR and CDR2 FQNEAQ (reference sequence). The DNA for the CDR3 is TGTGCCAGCAGCTTAAATGGGGGGGCCGGAGAGACCCAGTACTTC. Translated: CASSLNGGAGETQYF. Using reference TRBV7-9 and TRBJ2-5 for the parts outside the CDR3, the full variable domain is DTGVSQNPRHKITKRGQNVTFRCDPISEHNRLYWYRQTLGQGPEFLTYFQNEAQLEKSRLLSDRFSAERPKGSFSTLEIQRTEQGDSAMYLCASSLNGGAGETQYFGPGTRLLVL.

The rearrangement joins TRBV29-1 to TRBJ1-6; D uncertain. Germline V gives CDR1 SQVTM, CDR2 ANQGSEA. V shed 3 bases and J shed 0 bases, with 6 bases lying between them. This CDR3 has 14 residues. This CDR3 reads CSVDESSYNSPLHF. CDR3 in DNA: TGCAGCGTTGATGAGAGCTCCTATAATTCACCCCTCCACTTT.

The chain is built from TRBV6-1 and TRBJ1-5, with TRBD1 as a possible D gene (5 bases). CDR3 length: 14 amino acids. V lost 6 bases and J lost 7, with 16 bases in between. Germline CDR1 reads MNHNS; CDR2 reads SASEGT. The chain's CDR3 is CASSSRGAEQPQHF. The CDR3 DNA follows: TGTGCCAGCAGCTCAAGGGGCGCGGAACAGCCCCAGCATTTT.

This clone was detected a few times. The V call is TRBV18, the J call TRBJ2-7, with 7 bases identical to TRBD1. Germline values: CDR1 KGHSH, CDR2 LQKENI. The CDR3 is 15 amino acids. V shed 1 base, J shed 5 bases, and the junction held 8 bases outside the gene matches. CDR3 nucleotide sequence: TGTGCCAGCTCACCACTCCCAGGGGGTAGGGACGAGCAGTACTTC. Encoded protein: CASSPLPGGRDEQYF.

V and J are TRBV6-1 and TRBJ2-3; D call uncertain. Germline CDR1 reads MNHNS; CDR2 reads SASEGT. The CDR3 covers 15 residues. Deletions cut 7 bases from V and 0 bases from J, with 14 bases between. The CDR3 bases are TGTGCCAGCAATATTATCCGGGTCAGCACAGATACGCAGTATTTT. This codes for CASNIIRVSTDTQYF.